This TCR beta chain was captured in a study of cytomegalovirus exposure and HLA in healthy donors. It was with 60 Vbeta and 13 Jbeta primers that the PCR ran. Original processing notes: Unique TCR beta chains numbered approximately 80 million in a later analysis, with roughly 10 million shared. The data were produced by immunoSEQ multiplex PCR, yet TCRdb's version contains in-frame clones alone and is incomplete. V, J and clone size were drawn from that table, and D and trimming were deduced from the DNA. Of about 140,000 clones listed, about four fifths are singletons. The CDR3 consists of 18 residues. CDR1 and CDR2 from the germline V gene are SGHRS and YFSETQ. V trimming: 4 bases; J trimming: 1 base; junction bases outside the gene matches: 8.

Sequencing was done on a sample of PBMCs. The sequence was obtained from a man aged 18 to 30 in good health and CMV-seropositive. The chain recombines TRBV5-1 with TRBJ2-3, with TRBD2 matching over 14 bases. The CDR3 bases are TGCGCCAGCAGCCCACTCCCGGGACTAGCGGGGGGCACAGATACGCAGTATTTT. It yields the protein CASSPLPGLAGGTDTQYF.